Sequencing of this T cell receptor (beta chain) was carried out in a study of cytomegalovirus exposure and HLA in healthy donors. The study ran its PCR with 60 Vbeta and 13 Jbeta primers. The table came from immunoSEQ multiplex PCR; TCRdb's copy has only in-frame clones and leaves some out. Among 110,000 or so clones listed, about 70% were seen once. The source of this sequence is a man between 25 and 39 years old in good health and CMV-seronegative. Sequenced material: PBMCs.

CDR3 residues: CASSPDFFYGYTF. Written as DNA, the CDR3 is TGTGCCAGCAGCCCGGACTTTTTCTATGGCTACACCTTC. The chain joins TRBV7-2 to TRBJ1-2; unclear D gene. The V end lost 5 bases, the J end lost 4 bases, and 11 bases lay between the germline ends. CDR3 length equals 13 residues. Germline V gives CDR1 SGHTA, CDR2 FQGNSA. Combining the CDR3 with reference TRBV7-2 and TRBJ1-2 gives the whole variable domain GAGVSQSPSNKVTEKGKDVELRCDPISGHTALYWYRQSLGQGLEFLIYFQGNSAPDKSGLPSDRFSAERTGGSVSTLTIQRTQQEDSAVYLCASSPDFFYGYTFGSGTRLTVV.